The 6 T cell receptor beta chains below come from one sample, sequenced in a study of patients and donors after allogeneic stem cell transplantation. In TCRdb, the RT-PCR reads were re-called with MiXCR into one record per CDR3 protein. This table has about 960,000 distinct CDR3 sequences, roughly 17% appearing once. Input material: blood, either unsorted or a sorted T cell fraction (not recorded which). The source is a human donor who was either an allogeneic HSCT recipient or a stem cell or donor lymphocyte infusion donor (not recorded which). It is not recorded whose cells these are; they may come from a transplant donor.

This clonotype was detected only a few times. The chain is built from TRBV11-1 and TRBJ2-7, with 10 positions matching TRBD2. CDR1 SGHAT and CDR2 FQDESV come from the germline V gene (reference sequence). After removal of 3 bases from V and 1 base from J, the junction contained 3 bases not matched to a gene. The length of the CDR3 is 15 residues. CDR3 in amino acids: CASSLPGLASYEQYF. The CDR3 region has the DNA TGTGCCAGCAGCTTGCCGGGACTAGCGTCCTACGAGCAGTACTTC. Using reference TRBV11-1 and TRBJ2-7 for the parts outside the CDR3, the full variable domain is EAEVAQSPRYKITEKSQAVAFWCDPISGHATLYWYRQILGQGPELLVQFQDESVVDDSQLPKDRFSAERLKGVDSTLKIQPAELGDSAMYLCASSLPGLASYEQYFGPGTRLTVT.

This clonotype was seen a handful of times. The genes are TRBV29-1 and TRBJ2-6; the D gene could be TRBD1 or TRBD2 (5 bases each). The V gene's germline CDR1 is SQVTM and CDR2 ANQGSEA. The CDR3 is 18 residues long. Trimming removed 2 bases at V and 0 bases at J, with 17 bases between. This CDR3 is CSVETWAGSRSGANVLTF. The CDR3 region has the DNA TGCAGCGTTGAAACCTGGGCAGGGAGTCGCTCTGGGGCCAACGTCCTGACTTTC.

A few counts support this clonotype. Mismatch with germline at one junction end may stem from a read error. The gene calls are TRBV5-1 and TRBJ2-7; the match to TRBD1 covers 9 bases. Looked up from germline, CDR1 is SGHRS and CDR2 is YFSETQ. There are 12 residues in the CDR3. This CDR3 reads CASSLEGQGRLF. DNA of the CDR3: TGCGCCAGCAGCTTGGAAGGACAGGGGCGTCTCTTC.

In its sample, this clonotype was seen a few times. A read error may produce the germline difference seen at one junction end. CDR3 DNA: TGTGCCTGGAGTCTAGGGACAGGGCAGGTCTTC. This codes for CAWSLGTGQVF. The V call is TRBV30, the J call TRBJ2-1; TRBD1 aligns across 9 bases. The CDR3 spans 11 residues. The germline CDR1 and CDR2 sequences are GTSNPN and SVGIG (reference sequence).

V usage is TRBV30 and J usage is TRBJ2-5, with no clear D. Trimming removed 4 bases at V and 5 bases at J, with 11 bases between. CDR1 GTSNPN and CDR2 SVGIG come from the germline V gene (reference sequence). CDR3 length: 12 amino acids. The CDR3 DNA reads as TGTGCCTGGAATTATCTTTTGGAGACCCAGTACTTC. Translation gives CAWNYLLETQYF.

V usage is TRBV12-3 or TRBV12-4 and J usage is TRBJ2-5; possibly TRBD2 for D (7 bases). The CDR3 has 15 residues. V was cut by 5 bases and J by 4 bases, with 17 bases left in between. The CDR3 reads CASSRGAPGPETQYF. The CDR3 bases are TGTGCCAGCAGTCGGGGGGCCCCAGGGCCAGAGACCCAGTACTTC.